This T cell receptor beta chain was sequenced during a study of blood T cell repertoires in COVID-19. Study-wide context: PBMCs, B-cell-depleted T cells, or T cells were the source of the cDNA or gDNA that made up the material.

Authors' data handling: Scientists estimated how many nucleated cells there were by amplifying reference gene primers. This table comes from immunoSEQ multiplex PCR, and its TCRdb copy is limited to in-frame clones, with some not included. The V and J calls and clone size are taken from that table; D and trimming were inferred from the DNA. The sample includes around 63,000 clones, 87% of them seen just once. This clonotype originated in a man aged 55 to 70 with acute or convalescent COVID-19. The specimen was peripheral blood.

CDR3 region: CASSYDSVSGANVLTF. The CDR3 nucleotides are TGTGCCAGCAGCTACGACTCCGTCTCTGGGGCCAACGTCCTGACTTTC. This rearrangement joins TRBV5-6 to TRBJ2-6; D gene unclear. Germline-derived CDR1 and CDR2 are SGHDT and YYEEEE. This CDR3 contains 16 residues. The V end lost 3 bases, the J end lost 0 bases, and 10 bases lay between the germline ends.